A selection of T cell receptor beta chains follows, all from one sample in a study of shared clonotypes between healthy human individuals. The assay was immunoSEQ multiplex PCR, and TCRdb's table has in-frame clones only and misses some. The top ten clones hold under 0.15% of a sample with 2.5 million or so clones, over 85% of them seen once. Material for sequencing was naive CD4+ T cells sorted from blood. Receptor source: a young man in good health. The CDR3 runs from the conserved cysteine through the conserved F or W. Each record gives: D gene, J gene, V gene, CDR3 DNA, CDR3 protein. The D gene is left open where the match is weak.

D: NA; J: TRBJ2-7; V: TRBV6-1; DNA: TGTGCCAGCAAGGGGTCCTACGAGCAGTACTTC; CDR3: CASKGSYEQYF
D: NA; J: TRBJ2-7; V: TRBV10-2; DNA: TGCGCCAGCCTAAAGGGGGGCGGCGAGCAGTACTTC; CDR3: CASLKGGGEQYF
D: TRBD1; J: TRBJ1-1; V: TRBV2; DNA: TGTGCCAGCAGCGGACAGGAGAACACTGAAGCTTTCTTT; CDR3: CASSGQENTEAFF
D: TRBD2; J: TRBJ2-7; V: TRBV4-1; DNA: TGCGCCAGCAGCCCGGGACTAGCGGGACCCTACGAGCAGTACTTC; CDR3: CASSPGLAGPYEQYF
D: TRBD2; J: TRBJ2-3; V: TRBV7-9; DNA: TGTGCCAGCAGCTTAGAGGGTAGCGGGAGGACCACAGATACGCAGTATTTT; CDR3: CASSLEGSGRTTDTQYF
D: NA; J: TRBJ2-4; V: TRBV27; DNA: TGTGCCAGCAGTTCCACACCGGGACACCAAAACATTCAGTACTTC; CDR3: CASSSTPGHQNIQYF
D: TRBD2; J: TRBJ2-7; V: TRBV18; DNA: TGTGCCAGCTCACTTGGCGGGAGTTACGAGCAGTACTTC; CDR3: CASSLGGSYEQYF
D: NA; J: TRBJ1-4; V: TRBV9; DNA: TGTGCCAGCAGCGTAGCTACAGGGCCCGATGAAAAACTGTTTTTT; CDR3: CASSVATGPDEKLFF
D: NA; J: TRBJ2-5; V: TRBV6-5; DNA: TGTGCCAGCACCGCGGCCGCTCACCCTGGGGAGACCCAGTACTTC; CDR3: CASTAAAHPGETQYF
D: NA; J: TRBJ1-1; V: TRBV2; DNA: TGTGCCAGCAGTGGTGACGGGGGAGGCACTGAAGCTTTCTTT; CDR3: CASSGDGGGTEAFF
D: NA; J: TRBJ2-7; V: TRBV29-1; DNA: TGCAGCGTTGCCGGGGGCGGGCCCTACGAGCAGTACTTC; CDR3: CSVAGGGPYEQYF
D: TRBD2; J: TRBJ2-3; V: TRBV7-2; DNA: TGTGCCAGCAGCTTAGGACTAGCGGGAGATACGCAGTATTTT; CDR3: CASSLGLAGDTQYF
D: NA; J: TRBJ1-4; V: TRBV19; DNA: TGTGCCAGTAAGGGGGGGGTGAATCCGAGAAAACTGTTTTTT; CDR3: CASKGGVNPRKLFF
D: TRBD2; J: TRBJ2-1; V: TRBV10-2; DNA: TGCGCCAGCACCAGACTAGCGGACAATGAGCAGTTCTTC; CDR3: CASTRLADNEQFF
D: TRBD2; J: TRBJ2-1; V: TRBV10-3; DNA: TGTGCCATCAGTGAGGAGGGACTAGCGGGAGTAGGTGTGAAGAATGAGCAGTTCTTC; CDR3: CAISEEGLAGVGVKNEQFF
D: TRBD2; J: TRBJ2-1; V: TRBV11-2; DNA: TGTGCCAGCAGCTTGGGGCGGCGGGAGGGCCGCAATGAGCAGTTCTTC; CDR3: CASSLGRREGRNEQFF